What follows are 8 T cell receptor beta chains derived from one specimen sequenced in a study of shared clonotypes between healthy human individuals. Assay used: immunoSEQ multiplex PCR; TCRdb lists only in-frame clones, some missing. This sample has millions of clones, with approximately 92% found just once. The sample taken for sequencing was naive CD4+ T cells sorted from blood. Subset defined: CD45RA+ positively selected. Source of these receptors: a man between 18 and 29 years old in good health.

This rearrangement joins TRBV7-9 to TRBJ1-2; tentative D call: TRBD1 (6 bases). CDR3 length equals 15 residues. Trimming cost V 1 base and J 4 bases, with 13 bases left between them. Germline V lookup: CDR1 SEHNR, CDR2 FQNEAQ (reference sequence). CDR3 sequence reads: CASSLGATGVYGYTF. DNA of the CDR3: TGTGCCAGCAGCTTAGGGGCGACAGGTGTCTATGGCTACACCTTC.

The rearrangement joins TRBV19 to TRBJ1-2; D remains unclear. This CDR3 is built from 13 residues. Germline V CDR1 and CDR2: LNHDA, SQIVND (reference sequence). V shed 3 bases and J shed 8 bases, with 13 bases lying between them. The CDR3 sequence is CASSIMSSRGYTF. The CDR3 nucleotides read TGTGCCAGTAGTATTATGTCTTCGCGGGGCTACACCTTC.

The CDR3 DNA reads as TGTGCCAGCAGCTTGGGCAGAGGTGCCTACTACGAGCAGTACTTC. Encoded protein: CASSLGRGAYYEQYF. The chain couples TRBV5-5 to TRBJ2-7; D unresolved. Germline CDR1 SGHKS, CDR2 YYEKEE (reference sequence). Trimming cost V 0 bases and J 3 bases, with 13 bases left between them. The CDR3 has 15 amino acids.

The CDR3 nucleotides read TGTGCCAGTAGCTATGGACAGCCCTACAATGAGCAGTTCTTC. Its translation: CASSYGQPYNEQFF. The V call is TRBV19, the J call TRBJ2-1, with D maybe TRBD1 (6 bases). Germline CDR1 is LNHDA and CDR2 is SQIVND (reference sequence). The CDR3 runs to 14 residues. Between the trimmed V and J ends, which lost 6 bases and 2 bases, there was a span of 11 bases.

The CDR3 region is CASSSGLLGGGANVLTF. As DNA, the CDR3 is TGTGCCAGCAGCTCGGGCCTTCTTGGCGGTGGGGCCAACGTCCTGACTTTC. The chain recombines TRBV5-5 with TRBJ2-6; no clear D gene. The CDR3 is 17 residues long. Trimming cost V 3 bases and J 3 bases, with 16 bases left between them. CDR1 and CDR2 (germline): SGHKS, YYEKEE (reference sequence).

The chain carries TRBV19 and TRBJ2-7, with TRBD2 as a possible D gene (5 bases). Trimming took 0 bases from V and 2 from J, leaving 14 bases between them. Germline CDR1 is LNHDA and CDR2 is SQIVND (reference sequence). The CDR3 extends over 16 amino acids. The CDR3 DNA follows: TGTGCCAGTAGTATAGAGGGGAGCGGAAACACCTACGAGCAGTACTTC. Its protein product is CASSIEGSGNTYEQYF.

The V gene is TRBV5-4, the J gene TRBJ2-2, with 11 positions matching TRBD1. This CDR3 spans 17 amino acids. V shed 4 bases and J 1 base; nucleotides not matched to a gene: 6. Germline CDR1 SGHNT, CDR2 YYREEE (reference sequence). In nucleotides, the CDR3 is TGTGCCAGCAGCCCGGGACAGGGGGTACTGAACACCGGGGAGCTGTTTTTT. This gives the protein CASSPGQGVLNTGELFF.

The chain combines TRBV5-1 with TRBJ2-5; D gene ambiguous. The V gene lost 4 bases and the J gene lost 5 bases, with 9 bases spanning the gap. Looked up from germline, CDR1 is SGHRS and CDR2 is YFSETQ. This CDR3 is 12 amino acids long. The CDR3 region is CASSKDLETQYF. CDR3 nucleotide sequence: TGCGCCAGCAGCAAGGACCTTGAGACCCAGTACTTC.